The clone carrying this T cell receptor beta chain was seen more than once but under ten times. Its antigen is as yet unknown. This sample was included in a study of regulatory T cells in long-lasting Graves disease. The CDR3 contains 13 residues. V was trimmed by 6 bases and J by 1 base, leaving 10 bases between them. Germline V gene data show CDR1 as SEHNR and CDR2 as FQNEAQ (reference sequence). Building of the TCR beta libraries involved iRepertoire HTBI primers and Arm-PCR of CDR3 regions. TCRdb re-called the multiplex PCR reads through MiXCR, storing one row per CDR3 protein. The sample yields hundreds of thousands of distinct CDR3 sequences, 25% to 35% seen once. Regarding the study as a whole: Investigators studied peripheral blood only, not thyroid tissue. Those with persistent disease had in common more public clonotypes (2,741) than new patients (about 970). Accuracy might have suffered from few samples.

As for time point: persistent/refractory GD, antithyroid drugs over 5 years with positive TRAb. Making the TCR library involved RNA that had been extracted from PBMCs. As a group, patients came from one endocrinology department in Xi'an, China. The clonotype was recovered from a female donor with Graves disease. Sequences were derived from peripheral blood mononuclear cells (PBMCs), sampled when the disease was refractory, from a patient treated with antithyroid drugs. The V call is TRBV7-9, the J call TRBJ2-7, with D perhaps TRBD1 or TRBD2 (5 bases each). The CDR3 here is CASRGTVSYEQYF. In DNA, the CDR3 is TGTGCCAGCAGGGGGACGGTATCCTACGAGCAGTACTTC.